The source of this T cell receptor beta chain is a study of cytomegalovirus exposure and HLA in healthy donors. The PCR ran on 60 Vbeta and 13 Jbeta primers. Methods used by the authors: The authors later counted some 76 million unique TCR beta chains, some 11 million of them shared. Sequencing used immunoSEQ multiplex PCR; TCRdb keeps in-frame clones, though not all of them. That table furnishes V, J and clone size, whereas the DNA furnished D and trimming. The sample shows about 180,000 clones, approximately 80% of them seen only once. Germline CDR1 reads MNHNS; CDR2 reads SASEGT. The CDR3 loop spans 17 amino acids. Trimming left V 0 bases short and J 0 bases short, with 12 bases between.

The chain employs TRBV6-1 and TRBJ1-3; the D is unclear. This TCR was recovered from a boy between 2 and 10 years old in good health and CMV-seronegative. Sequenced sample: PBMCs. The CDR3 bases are TGTGCCAGCAGTGAAGCTGGAGGAACTTACTCTGGAAACACCATATATTTT. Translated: CASSEAGGTYSGNTIYF.